The entry below gives a single TCR beta chain sequence along with its context. The data were obtained in a study of blood T cell repertoires in COVID-19. Overall study: Donors in the United States, Italy and Spain gave samples during acute or convalescent COVID-19. T cells, B-cell-depleted T cells, or PBMCs supplied cDNA or gDNA.

Original analysis: Reference gene primer amplification gave nucleated cell count estimates. Sequencing was performed with immunoSEQ multiplex PCR; in TCRdb, only in-frame clones are kept and a portion is missing. Clone size and the V and J calls come from that table; the DNA yielded D and trimming. The data hold about 140,000 clones, with roughly 89% observed a single time. Sequenced input: peripheral blood. This clonotype was obtained from a woman aged 45-60 years with active or convalescent COVID-19.

The CDR3: CASSLGGEQGRNSPLHF. CDR3 nucleotide sequence: TGTGCCAGCAGCTTAGGAGGCGAACAGGGGAGGAATTCACCCCTCCACTTT. This sequence joins TRBV7-2 and TRBJ1-6; TRBD1 aligns across 7 bases. V shed 1 base and J 7 bases; nucleotides not matched to a gene: 10. The CDR3 contains 17 residues. Germline CDR1 reads SGHTA; CDR2 reads FQGNSA. The complete variable domain, with remaining parts taken from reference TRBV7-2 and TRBJ1-6, reads GAGVSQSPSNKVTEKGKDVELRCDPISGHTALYWYRQSLGQGLEFLIYFQGNSAPDKSGLPSDRFSAERTGGSVSTLTIQRTQQEDSAVYLCASSLGGEQGRNSPLHFGNGTRLTVT.